Listed here are 26 T cell receptor beta chains from one sample, sequenced in a study of siplizumab effects on memory and regulatory T cells. The repertoire was sequenced with immunoSEQ multiplex PCR; TCRdb's copy has only in-frame clones and lacks some. Altogether about 100,000 clones are present, 92% being singletons, with the ten largest covering around 0.7%. The specimen sequenced was Tregs sorted from blood. The receptors come from a human donor in good health.

The chain combines TRBV30 with TRBJ1-5; D is ambiguous. V lost 1 base and J lost 2, with 9 bases in between. In germline, CDR1 is GTSNPN, CDR2 SVGIG (reference sequence). The CDR3 is 14 residues long. CDR3 in amino acids: CAWSGGYGNQPQHF. CDR3 nucleotides: TGTGCCTGGAGTGGTGGTTATGGCAATCAGCCCCAGCATTTT.

CDR3 amino acids: CASSLAGSSGDTQYF. CDR3 coding DNA: TGCGCCAGCAGCTTGGCCGGGTCATCAGGGGATACGCAGTATTTT. The rearrangement links TRBV5-1 to TRBJ2-3; D possibly corresponds to TRBD1 (5 bases). The length of the CDR3 is 15 residues. CDR1 SGHRS and CDR2 YFSETQ come from the germline V gene. V was pared by 0 bases and J by 6 bases, with 14 bases between.

The rearrangement uses TRBV18 and TRBJ1-2, with D unresolved. The CDR3 contains 15 residues. From germline, CDR1 is KGHSH and CDR2 LQKENI. The V end lost 6 bases, the J end lost 3 bases, and 17 bases lay between the germline ends. The CDR3, as DNA: TGTGCCAGCTCCAAACCGGGCCTCAAAGACTATGGCTACACCTTC. This gives the protein CASSKPGLKDYGYTF.

About this clone: In the same sample, other DNA sequences code for this CDR3. The chain recombines TRBV5-1 with TRBJ2-1, with D unresolved. Per the germline V gene, CDR1 is SGHRS and CDR2 is YFSETQ. The CDR3 contains 12 residues. V was clipped by 2 bases and J by 7 bases, with 7 bases between them. The CDR3 loop reads CASSLEGNEQFF. The CDR3 nucleotides read TGCGCCAGCAGCTTAGAAGGGAATGAGCAGTTCTTC. The complete variable domain, with remaining parts taken from reference TRBV5-1 and TRBJ2-1, reads KAGVTQTPRYLIKTRGQQVTLSCSPISGHRSVSWYQQTPGQGLQFLFEYFSETQRNKGNFPGRFSGRQFSNSRSEMNVSTLELGDSALYLCASSLEGNEQFFGPGTRLTVL.

The chain uses TRBV5-4 and TRBJ2-3; D is perhaps TRBD2 (5 bases). CDR3 length: 13 amino acids. Trimming removed 4 bases at V and 5 bases at J, with 11 bases between. Germline loops: CDR1 SGHNT, CDR2 YYREEE (reference sequence). CDR3 loop: CASSPSPGDTQYF. CDR3 DNA sequence: TGTGCCAGCAGCCCTAGCCCGGGAGATACGCAGTATTTT. The complete variable domain, with remaining parts taken from reference TRBV5-4 and TRBJ2-3, reads ETGVTQSPTHLIKTRGQQVTLRCSSQSGHNTVSWYQQALGQGPQFIFQYYREEENGRGNFPPRFSGLQFPNYSSELNVNALELDDSALYLCASSPSPGDTQYFGPGTRLTVL.

This chain joins TRBV19 and TRBJ2-1; no definite D call. V shed 5 bases and J shed 5 bases, with 10 bases lying between them. Per the germline V gene, CDR1 is LNHDA and CDR2 is SQIVND (reference sequence). This CDR3 contains 13 residues. CDR3 amino acids: CASSATSDNEQFF. CDR3 nucleotides: TGTGCCAGTAGTGCGACAAGCGACAATGAGCAGTTCTTC.

V gene TRBV6-1 combines with J gene TRBJ1-6; 9 nucleotides match TRBD1. The CDR3 contains 15 residues. Germline V gene sequence: CDR1 MNHNS, CDR2 SASEGT. J lost 9 bases, V lost 4 bases, and 7 bases had no gene match. The CDR3 protein is CASSAGDRVSSPLHF. In nucleotides, the CDR3 is TGTGCCAGCAGTGCAGGGGACAGGGTTAGTTCACCCCTCCACTTT.

V is TRBV7-9 and J is TRBJ2-3; no definite D call. Germline CDR1 SEHNR, CDR2 FQNEAQ (reference sequence). The CDR3 runs 14 residues. The V end lost 5 bases, the J end lost 3 bases, and 12 bases lay between the germline ends. Here the CDR3 DNA reads TGTGCCAGCAGCCTGTCGACCATGACAGATACGCAGTATTTT. Residues: CASSLSTMTDTQYF.

The V gene is TRBV5-1, the J gene TRBJ1-2, with 7 bases matching TRBD1. The CDR3 is 14 residues long. V lost 0 bases, J lost 5 bases, and 4 bases stayed unmatched. The germline gives CDR1 SGHRS, CDR2 YFSETQ. CDR3 protein: CASSLATGEYGYTF. CDR3 sequence (DNA): TGCGCCAGCAGCTTGGCCACAGGGGAATATGGCTACACCTTC.

This chain uses TRBV19 with TRBJ2-2; unclear D gene. In germline, CDR1 is LNHDA, CDR2 SQIVND (reference sequence). With 2 bases removed from V and 0 bases from J, the gap between germline ends came to 7 bases. The length of the CDR3 is 15 residues. DNA of the CDR3: TGTGCCAGTAGTATACAGGTTGCGAACACCGGGGAGCTGTTTTTT. Translation: CASSIQVANTGELFF.

This chain connects TRBV27 to TRBJ2-5; perhaps TRBD1 as D (7 bases). This CDR3 is 15 amino acids long. Trimming took 4 bases from V and 5 from J, leaving 17 bases between them. Germline-derived CDR1 and CDR2 are MNHEY and SMNVEV (reference sequence). The CDR3 sequence: CASSSRGVEVETQYF. CDR3 in DNA: TGTGCCAGCAGTTCCAGGGGGGTGGAGGTTGAGACCCAGTACTTC.

The chain links TRBV7-6 to TRBJ2-2; unclear D gene. Trimming took 1 base from V and 5 from J, leaving 8 bases between them. The CDR3 runs to 14 residues. The V gene's germline CDR1 is SGHVS and CDR2 FNYEAQ. Written as DNA, the CDR3 is TGTGCCAGCAGCTTAGGACCCCAAACCGGGGAGCTGTTTTTT. Translated: CASSLGPQTGELFF.

The chain carries TRBV2 and TRBJ2-3, with unresolved D. V was shortened by 4 bases and J by 6 bases, with 8 bases between the two germline ends. The CDR3 contains 12 residues. The germline gives CDR1 SNHLY, CDR2 FYNNEI. CDR3 region: CASSVWVDTQYF. CDR3 in DNA: TGTGCCAGCAGTGTTTGGGTGGATACGCAGTATTTT. The whole variable domain, remainder taken from reference TRBV2 and TRBJ2-3, is EPEVTQTPSHQVTQMGQEVILRCVPISNHLYFYWYRQILGQKVEFLVSFYNNEISEKSEIFDDQFSVERPDGSNFTLKIRSTKLEDSAMYFCASSVWVDTQYFGPGTRLTVL.

The rearrangement links TRBV19 to TRBJ1-5; no definite D call. The V gene's germline CDR1 is LNHDA and CDR2 SQIVND (reference sequence). There are 13 residues in the CDR3. V was trimmed by 7 bases and J by 7 bases, leaving 14 bases between them. The CDR3 region is CASTLGSRQPQHF. CDR3 sequence (DNA): TGTGCCAGTACTTTGGGATCGAGGCAGCCCCAGCATTTT.

The V and J genes are TRBV29-1 and TRBJ2-3, with a weak D call TRBD2 (6 bases). The CDR3 runs to 14 residues. Trimming took 5 bases from V and 2 from J, leaving 14 bases between them. CDR1 SQVTM and CDR2 ANQGSEA come from the germline V gene. The CDR3 sequence: CSVHRGSYTDTQYF. For the CDR3, the DNA is TGCAGCGTTCATCGGGGGAGTTACACAGATACGCAGTATTTT.

The chain employs TRBV18 and TRBJ2-6; possible D gene TRBD1, 5 bases. The CDR3 runs to 18 residues. The germline gives CDR1 KGHSH, CDR2 LQKENI. V was pared by 5 bases and J by 0 bases, with 17 bases between. The CDR3 region is CASSAWSQGDSGANVLTF. CDR3 DNA sequence: TGTGCCAGCTCAGCTTGGTCCCAGGGCGACTCTGGGGCCAACGTCCTGACTTTC.

The chain couples TRBV2 to TRBJ2-7, with D possibly being TRBD2 (6 bases). The CDR3 is 13 amino acids. The V gene's germline CDR1 is SNHLY and CDR2 FYNNEI. Trimming stripped 0 bases from V and 6 bases from J, with 9 bases between. The DNA of the CDR3 is TGTGCCAGCAGTGAAGCGCTCGGGGGCGAGCAGTACTTC. Translation: CASSEALGGEQYF.

The chain uses TRBV19 and TRBJ2-1; 7 bases map to TRBD2. Germline CDR1 LNHDA, CDR2 SQIVND (reference sequence). With 4 bases clipped from V and 4 bases from J, the junction kept 13 bases outside the gene matches. This CDR3 spans 17 amino acids. The CDR3 loop is CASSTGGGGSDYNEQFF. The DNA for the CDR3 is TGTGCCAGTAGTACCGGCGGTGGCGGGAGTGATTACAATGAGCAGTTCTTC.

The V and J genes are TRBV4-1 and TRBJ2-7; TRBD2 aligns across 8 bases. With 4 bases clipped from V and 1 base from J, the junction kept 9 bases outside the gene matches. CDR1 and CDR2 from the germline V gene are MGHRA and YSYEKL. This CDR3 is 16 amino acids long. Here the CDR3 reads CASSPSSQRESYEQYF. In nucleotides, the CDR3 is TGCGCCAGCAGCCCGTCCTCTCAGCGGGAGTCCTACGAGCAGTACTTC.

The chain has TRBV19 and TRBJ1-2; 7 nucleotides match TRBD1. CDR1 LNHDA and CDR2 SQIVND come from the germline V gene (reference sequence). V lost 3 bases and J lost 10; bases outside the gene matches: 5. CDR3 length: 12 amino acids. CDR3: CASSMTGSDYTF. CDR3 sequence (DNA): TGTGCCAGTAGTATGACAGGGAGCGACTACACCTTC.

J is TRBJ2-5 and V is TRBV28; 9 nucleotides align to TRBD1. CDR3 length: 15 amino acids. Germline CDR1 and CDR2: MDHEN and SYDVKM. The V gene end was trimmed by 8 bases and the J gene end by 5 bases; junction bases not matched to a gene: 12. The chain's CDR3 is CASLTGTGKIETQYF. CDR3 sequence (DNA): TGTGCCAGCCTGACCGGGACAGGGAAGATCGAGACCCAGTACTTC.

This chain connects TRBV28 to TRBJ1-3; D remains ambiguous. The CDR3 has 16 amino acids. V lost 6 bases, J lost 4 bases, and 19 bases lay in between. Germline assignment: CDR1 MDHEN and CDR2 SYDVKM. The CDR3 DNA reads as TGTGCCAGCAGGAGATCAATCGCGGGAACGGGAAACACCATATATTTT. Amino acids: CASRRSIAGTGNTIYF.

As concerns this clone: One end of the junction varies from germline; a read error may be responsible. Other nucleotide sequences in the sample specify the same CDR3. The V call is TRBV15, the J call TRBJ2-2, with 9 bases fitting TRBD1. The CDR3 is 17 amino acids. CDR1 and CDR2 from the germline V gene are LNHNV and YYDKDF (reference sequence). The CDR3 nucleotides read TGTGCCACCAGCACTCTCCCCGGACAGGGGCGAACCGGGGAACTGTTTTTT. Amino acids: CATSTLPGQGRTGELFF.

This sequence joins TRBV19 and TRBJ2-4; 7 bases are shared with TRBD2. V shed 9 bases, J shed 2 bases, and the junction held 4 bases outside the gene matches. Germline CDR1 is LNHDA and CDR2 is SQIVND (reference sequence). The CDR3 contains 13 residues. CDR3 sequence reads: CASRGGPKNIQYF. The DNA for the CDR3 is TGTGCCAGCCGCGGGGGTCCCAAAAACATTCAGTACTTC.

The gene calls are TRBV30 and TRBJ2-1; D ambiguous. CDR3 length: 13 amino acids. With 0 bases removed from V and 1 base from J, the gap between germline ends came to 4 bases. Germline-derived CDR1 and CDR2 are GTSNPN and SVGIG (reference sequence). The CDR3 loop reads CAWSVGSYNEQFF. CDR3 nucleotides: TGTGCCTGGAGTGTAGGGTCCTACAATGAGCAGTTCTTC.

The CDR3 nucleotides are TGTGCCAGCAGTTTATCCCCGGGAAGCTACGAGCAGTACTTC. This codes for CASSLSPGSYEQYF. The genes are TRBV27 and TRBJ2-7; D may be TRBD2 (5 bases). This CDR3 is built from 14 residues. V was clipped by 0 bases and J by 3 bases, with 9 bases between them. In germline, CDR1 is MNHEY, CDR2 SMNVEV (reference sequence).